This T cell receptor beta chain was sequenced for a study of Tregs in tolerant kidney transplant recipients (dated by TCRdb to the late 2010s). As for the study more broadly: The study used TCRbeta sequencing to identify donor-specific regulatory T cells before combined kidney and bone marrow transplantation, then tracked those cells after transplant. TCRbeta repertoire sequencing was used in 3 healthy controls to compare several methods for expanding Tregs specific for an allogeneic donor.

Thawed PBMCs were FACS-sorted into unstimulated Tregs (CD4+CD25+CD127-), CD4+ non-Tregs (CD4+CD25-), CD4 cells and CD8 cells. Healthy control blood came either as purchased buffy coats or from healthy volunteers. Healthy control blood was processed to PBMCs with a Ficoll density gradient and then cryopreserved, whereas patient PBMCs were collected both before and after transplant. Genomic DNA was extracted from sorted cells with the QIAGEN DNeasy Blood and Tissue Kit for TCRbeta CDR3 sequencing. High-throughput TCRbeta CDR3 sequencing was carried out commercially through immunoSEQ, with PCR amplification with bias correction and internal controls included. In the paper's pipeline: Unique productive TCRbeta sequences were defined by CDR3 nucleotide sequence when primers matched and otherwise by CDR3 amino acid sequence together with Vbeta and Jbeta genes. To correct for sorting error, sequences found in more than one sorted population at a frequency ratio of 2:1 or less were discarded, and the remaining shared sequences were assigned to the population with the higher frequency. Donor-reactive sequences were defined as at least 5-fold expanded in CFSE-low cells versus unstimulated cells, with frequency of at least 0.01% in CFSE-low cells. Repertoire divergence was quantified by Jensen-Shannon divergence using the top 100 TCRbeta sequences ranked by frequency. For any sample with multiple sequencing runs, sorting error was corrected in each run separately before the runs were pooled. Entries here come from immuneACCESS through TCRdb and include only in-frame sequences with V and J called. Some clones fail to appear in such tables; in the studies checked, an unresolved V gene covers under half of the shortfall, and the cause of the remainder is unknown. The DNA was the basis for D and trimming; V, J and clone size are from that table. This sample comprises roughly 120,000 clones, roughly 92% of them detected only once. The top ten clones comprise around 0.6% of the sample.

This clone was seen a single time. This receptor's antigen is unknown. No qualities accompany the bases; no much larger clone lies one base away. CDR1 is given as MGHRA and CDR2 as YSYEKL, both from the germline V gene. V and J are truncated by 0 bases and 4 bases respectively, leaving an intervening sequence of 10 bases. The CDR3 runs 16 residues from the cysteine to the phenylalanine. Left in the record is the CDR3 DNA by itself, 48 bases read in frame from the first base. Overall study results and their limits: Because the study included only a small number of patients, the results must be confirmed in larger populations and under other immunosuppression protocols. The most biologically relevant and donor-specific TCRbeta repertoire appeared to be identified by expanding Tregs with activated donor B cells. Biological reproducibility was not directly assessed, although technical replication error appeared to be minimal.

The chain is made from TRBV4-1 and TRBJ2-6; 6 matching bases give a weak D call of TRBD2. Source material: CD4+ T cells from blood. This receptor was obtained from a human donor in good health. The DNA is as follows: TGCGCCAGCAGCCAAGATTGGGAGGCCGGGGCCAACGTCCTGACTTTC. Translated, this is CASSQDWEAGANVLTF.